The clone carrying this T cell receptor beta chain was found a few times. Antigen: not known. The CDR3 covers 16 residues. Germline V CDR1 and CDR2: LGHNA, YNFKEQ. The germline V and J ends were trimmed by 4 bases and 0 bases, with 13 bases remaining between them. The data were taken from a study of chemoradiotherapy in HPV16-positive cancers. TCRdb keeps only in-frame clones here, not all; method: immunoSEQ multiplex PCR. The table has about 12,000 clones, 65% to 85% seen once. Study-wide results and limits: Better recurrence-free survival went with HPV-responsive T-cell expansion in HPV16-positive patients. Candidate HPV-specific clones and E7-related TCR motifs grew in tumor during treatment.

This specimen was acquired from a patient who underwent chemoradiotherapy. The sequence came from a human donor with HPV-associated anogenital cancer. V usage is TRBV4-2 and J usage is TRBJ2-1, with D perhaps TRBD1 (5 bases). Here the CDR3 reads CASSPTGGGSYNEQFF. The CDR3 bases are TGTGCCAGCAGCCCTACAGGCGGTGGCTCCTACAATGAGCAGTTCTTC.